This entry lists 9 T cell receptor beta chains sequenced from one sample in a study of T cells in Graves' hyperthyroidism and ophthalmopathy. RNA transcripts were the template for amplifying TCR beta CDR3 regions. RT-PCR in the first round (using the HTBI primer set) targeted the TCR CDR3. TCRdb re-derived calls from the multiplex PCR reads in MiXCR, one entry per CDR3 protein. Altogether hundreds of thousands of distinct CDR3 sequences are present, 12% to 15% being singletons, with the ten largest covering roughly a tenth. The sequenced sample consisted of blood. These receptors came from a woman under 30 with Graves' hyperthyroidism.

The CDR3 bases are TGTGCCACCCGGGCTAGCGGGACCGATGAGCAGTTCTTC. Translation: CATRASGTDEQFF. The chain is built from TRBV19 and TRBJ2-1, with 9 bases that match TRBD2. The germline gives CDR1 LNHDA, CDR2 SQIVND (reference sequence). The CDR3 loop spans 13 amino acids. Unmatched junction bases numbered 9, after V lost 10 bases and J lost 8 bases.

This clonotype was picked up many times. This chain joins TRBV6-2 or TRBV6-3 and TRBJ2-1; D possibly corresponds to TRBD2 (6 bases). Germline values: CDR1 MNHEY, CDR2 SVGEGT. Between the trimmed V and J ends, which lost 7 bases and 4 bases, there was a span of 17 bases. The CDR3 loop spans 15 amino acids. The CDR3 loop is CASKEGGTLYNEQFF. CDR3 in DNA: TGTGCCAGCAAGGAGGGCGGGACGCTATACAATGAGCAGTTCTTC.

The table lists this clonotype with many counts. The chain uses TRBV3-1 and TRBJ1-2; D is uncertain. This CDR3 comprises 14 residues. Germline CDR1 and CDR2: LGHDT and YNNKEL (reference sequence). Deletions cut 0 bases from V and 7 bases from J, with 12 bases between. CDR3 region: CASSQDLSAAGYTF. The CDR3 region has the DNA TGTGCCAGCAGCCAAGATCTCTCGGCAGCTGGCTACACCTTC.

This clonotype appeared a few times. The chain carries TRBV28 and TRBJ2-7; TRBD2 agrees at 9 bases. Per germline, CDR1 MDHEN and CDR2 SYDVKM. The CDR3 extends over 14 amino acids. V shed 8 bases and J 6 bases; nucleotides not matched to a gene: 11. The CDR3 sequence: CASRGLALYSEQYF. In nucleotides, the CDR3 is TGTGCCAGCCGGGGACTAGCCCTATATTCCGAGCAGTACTTC.

The chain joins TRBV11-2 to TRBJ2-7; 8 bases are shared with TRBD1. Looked up from germline, CDR1 is SGHAT and CDR2 is FQNNGV. This CDR3 contains 18 residues. The junction had 21 bases not matched to a gene; V was cut back by 5 bases and J by 6 bases. The CDR3 DNA reads as TGTGCCAGCAGCCATCGCGGCCTCAGGGGGCGCGGTCCCTGCGAGCAGTACTTC. This translates into CASSHRGLRGRGPCEQYF. Supplemented by reference TRBV11-2 and TRBJ2-7, the full variable domain reads EAGVAQSPRYKIIEKRQSVAFWCNPISGHATLYWYQQILGQGPKLLIQFQNNGVVDDSQLPKDRFSAERLKGVDSTLKIQPAKLEDSAVYLCASSHRGLRGRGPCEQYFGPGTRLTVT.

The chain recombines TRBV27 with TRBJ2-7, with TRBD2 identical over 11 bases. Germline lookup yields CDR1 MNHEY and CDR2 SMNVEV (reference sequence). The CDR3 covers 15 residues. Unmatched junction bases numbered 8, after V lost 5 bases and J lost 5 bases. The CDR3: CASSTILAGANEQYF. The CDR3 region has the DNA TGTGCCAGCAGTACCATACTAGCGGGAGCGAACGAGCAGTACTTC.

Written as DNA, the CDR3 is TGCGCCAGCAGAGATACTCCAGGGGGAGGCACCGGGGAGCTGTTTTTT. Translated: CASRDTPGGGTGELFF. The chain employs TRBV10-2 and TRBJ2-2, with a weak D call TRBD1 (7 bases). V dropped 6 bases and J dropped 4 bases, with 18 bases sitting between them. CDR1 WSHSY and CDR2 SAAADI come from the germline V gene. This CDR3 is built from 16 residues.

Ten or more counts support this clonotype. The chain joins TRBV20-1 to TRBJ2-7; 12 bases are shared with TRBD2. Unmatched junction bases numbered 2, after V lost 1 base and J lost 7 bases. The CDR3 extends over 13 amino acids. The germline V gene encodes CDR1 DFQATT and CDR2 SNEGSKA (reference sequence). The CDR3 here is CSARGLAGDEQYF. The CDR3 bases are TGCAGTGCTAGAGGACTAGCGGGAGATGAGCAGTACTTC.

In its sample, this clonotype was seen many times. V is TRBV28 and J is TRBJ1-1, with a weak D call TRBD1 (5 bases). CDR1 and CDR2 (germline): MDHEN, SYDVKM. This CDR3 spans 14 amino acids. Trimming stripped 5 bases from V and 0 bases from J, with 10 bases between. The CDR3 loop is CASSTPGLNTEAFF. The CDR3 bases are TGTGCCAGCAGTACCCCGGGACTGAACACTGAAGCTTTCTTT.